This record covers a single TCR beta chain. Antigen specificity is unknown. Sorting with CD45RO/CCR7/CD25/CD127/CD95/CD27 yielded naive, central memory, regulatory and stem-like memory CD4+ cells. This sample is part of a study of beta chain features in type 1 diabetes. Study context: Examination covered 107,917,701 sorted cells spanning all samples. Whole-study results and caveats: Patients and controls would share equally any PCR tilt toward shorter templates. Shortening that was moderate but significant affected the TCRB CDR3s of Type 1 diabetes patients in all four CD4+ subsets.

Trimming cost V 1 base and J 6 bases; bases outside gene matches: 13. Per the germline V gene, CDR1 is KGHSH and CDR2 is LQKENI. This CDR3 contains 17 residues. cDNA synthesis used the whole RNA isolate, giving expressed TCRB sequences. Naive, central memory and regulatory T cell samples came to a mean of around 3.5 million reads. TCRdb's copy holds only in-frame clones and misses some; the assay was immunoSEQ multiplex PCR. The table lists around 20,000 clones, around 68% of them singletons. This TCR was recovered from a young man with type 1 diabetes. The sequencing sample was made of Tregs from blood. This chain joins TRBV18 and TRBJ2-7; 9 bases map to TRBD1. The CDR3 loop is CASSPRSSGQGVLEQYF. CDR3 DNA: TGTGCCAGCTCACCACGAAGCTCGGGACAGGGTGTTCTCGAGCAGTACTTC.